This TCR beta chain was sequenced during a study of T cells in Graves' hyperthyroidism and ophthalmopathy. RNA transcripts served as the template for amplifying TCR beta CDR3 regions. The TCR CDR3 was amplified in a first-round RT-PCR using the HTBI primer set. TCRdb redid the calling of the multiplex PCR reads with MiXCR, one entry per CDR3 protein. The sample has under 450,000 distinct CDR3 sequences; 15% to 18% are singletons. The CDR3 covers 15 residues. V lost 3 bases, J lost 5 bases, and 5 bases stayed unmatched. The V gene's germline CDR1 is LNHNV and CDR2 YYDKDF (reference sequence). The specimen sequenced was blood. The chain links TRBV15 to TRBJ1-5; 9 bases are shared with TRBD1. This TCR was sampled from a woman aged 18-29 years with Graves' hyperthyroidism. The chain's CDR3 is CATSRDRGGYQPQHF. The CDR3 nucleotides read TGTGCCACCAGCAGGGACAGGGGTGGGTATCAGCCCCAGCATTTT.